The next 10 T cell receptor beta chains were all read from a single sample in a study of blood T cell repertoires in COVID-19. Clones were read by immunoSEQ multiplex PCR, and TCRdb kept only the in-frame ones, dropping some. The table includes around 120,000 clones, more than 60% detected once. Sequenced material: peripheral blood. The receptors shown here come from a man aged 65-85 years with acute or convalescent COVID-19.

This clone was detected once. The rearrangement uses TRBV7-9 and TRBJ2-5, with 8 positions matching TRBD2. Losses at the gene ends were 0 bases for V and 13 bases for J; bases not matched to a gene: 13. The CDR3 loop spans 15 amino acids. Germline V gives CDR1 SEHNR, CDR2 FQNEAQ (reference sequence). CDR3 amino acids: CASSLALSGGGLSYF. The DNA of the CDR3 is TGTGCCAGCAGCTTAGCGCTGAGCGGGGGAGGCCTATCGTACTTC.

The chain combines TRBV7-6 with TRBJ2-1; 8 positions agree with TRBD1. Per the germline V gene, CDR1 is SGHVS and CDR2 is FNYEAQ. The CDR3 is 14 residues long. The ends lost 2 bases at V and 6 bases at J; junction bases unmatched: 3. DNA for the CDR3: TGTGCCAGCAGCTTATCGACAGGGGTCAATGAGCAGTTCTTC. As protein: CASSLSTGVNEQFF.

This chain uses TRBV5-4 with TRBJ2-3, with D hard to call. Germline CDR1 is SGHNT and CDR2 is YYREEE (reference sequence). This CDR3 is 15 amino acids long. V dropped 0 bases and J dropped 2 bases, with 10 bases sitting between them. DNA for the CDR3: TGTGCCAGCAGCTTGGTGCAAGCCGCCACAGATACGCAGTATTTT. Translating it yields CASSLVQAATDTQYF.

This chain joins TRBV5-1 and TRBJ2-7, with 7 bases that match TRBD1. Looked up from germline, CDR1 is SGHRS and CDR2 is YFSETQ. CDR3 length: 14 residues. V lost 4 bases to trimming and J lost 2 bases; unmatched junction nucleotides: 6. Here the CDR3 DNA reads TGCGCCAGCAGCCATGATGGACAGGCCTACGAGCAGTACTTC. It is translated as CASSHDGQAYEQYF.

The chain carries TRBV6-5 and TRBJ2-1; the D gene is possibly TRBD1 (6 bases). The germline V gene has CDR1 MNHEY and CDR2 SVGAGI. The germline V and J ends were trimmed by 2 bases and 8 bases, with 19 bases remaining between them. The CDR3 runs to 16 residues. The DNA for the CDR3 is TGTGCCAGCAGTTACGGGTTTGGGGACACCCACCATGAGCAGTTCTTC. It translates to CASSYGFGDTHHEQFF.

The J gene is TRBJ1-2, the V gene TRBV19; 7 nucleotides line up with TRBD1. Germline CDR1 is LNHDA and CDR2 is SQIVND (reference sequence). The CDR3 sequence is 14 residues long. J gave up 4 bases and V 5 bases, and 7 bases lay outside the gene matches. CDR3 protein: CASSPTGPAYGYTF. CDR3 DNA: TGTGCCAGTAGTCCGACAGGGCCGGCCTATGGCTACACCTTC.

The chain links TRBV5-5 to TRBJ1-3; 11 positions agree with TRBD1. The CDR3 is 15 amino acids. The germline V gene has CDR1 SGHKS and CDR2 YYEKEE (reference sequence). With V trimmed by 4 bases and J by 1 base, 1 base remained unmatched. The CDR3 spells CASSGQGASGNTIYF. As DNA, the CDR3 is TGTGCCAGCAGCGGACAGGGGGCGTCTGGAAACACCATATATTTT.

The chain uses TRBV27 and TRBJ1-2; a possible D gene is TRBD1 (6 bases). The CDR3 has 15 residues. Trimming removed 5 bases from V and 0 bases from J, with 13 bases in between. The V gene's germline CDR1 is MNHEY and CDR2 SMNVEV (reference sequence). CDR3 DNA: TGTGCCAGCAGTGCTACAGGGTTACCTAACTATGGCTACACCTTC. It specifies CASSATGLPNYGYTF.

This chain uses TRBV9 with TRBJ1-2; D perhaps matches TRBD1 (5 bases). Trimming pared 0 bases from V and 4 bases from J, leaving 13 bases between. The CDR3 contains 15 residues. The germline gives CDR1 SGDLS, CDR2 YYNGEE. CDR3 protein: CASSVGGGTFYGYTF. The CDR3 DNA reads TGTGCCAGCAGCGTAGGGGGAGGGACTTTCTATGGCTACACCTTC. Variable domain in full (rest from reference TRBV9 and TRBJ1-2): DSGVTQTPKHLITATGQRVTLRCSPRSGDLSVYWYQQSLDQGLQFLIQYYNGEERAKGNILERFSAQQFPDLHSELNLSSLELGDSALYFCASSVGGGTFYGYTFGSGTRLTVV.

This rearrangement joins TRBV21-1 to TRBJ1-2. TRBV21-1 is shown as a pseudogene. The CDR3 sequence is 13 residues long. DNA for the CDR3: TGTGCCAGCAGCAAAGTAAATGACTATGGCTACACCTTC. It encodes CASSKVNDYGYTF.